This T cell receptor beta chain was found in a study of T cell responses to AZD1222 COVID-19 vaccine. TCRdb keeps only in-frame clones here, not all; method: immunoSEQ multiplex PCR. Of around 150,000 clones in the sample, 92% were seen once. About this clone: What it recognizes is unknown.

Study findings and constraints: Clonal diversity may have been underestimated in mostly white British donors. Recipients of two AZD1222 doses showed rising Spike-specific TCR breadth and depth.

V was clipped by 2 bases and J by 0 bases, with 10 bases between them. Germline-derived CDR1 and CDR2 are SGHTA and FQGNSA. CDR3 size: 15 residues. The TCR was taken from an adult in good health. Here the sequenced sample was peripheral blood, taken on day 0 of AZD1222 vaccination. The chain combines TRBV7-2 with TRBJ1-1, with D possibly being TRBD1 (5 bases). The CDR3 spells CASSLQGEVNTEAFF. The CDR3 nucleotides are TGTGCCAGCAGCTTACAAGGGGAAGTGAACACTGAAGCTTTCTTT.